The entry below gives a single T cell receptor (beta chain) sequence along with its context. This clone was observed once. Its antigen is still unknown. No much larger clone exists at a distance of one base, and base qualities are not known. Other nucleotide sequences from this sample produce the same CDR3. This specimen belongs to a study of shared clonotypes between healthy human individuals (dated by TCRdb to 2018 to 2021). Background on the whole study: Two women and a few men aged 18 to 49 years were included in the cohort. Between about 0.9 and 8.9 billion PBMCs per donor were obtained by leukapheresis. The study deeply sequenced blood TCR repertoires of five healthy adults to estimate repertoire size and the extent of clonotype sharing between individuals. To increase sequencing depth and limit assay-specific biases, TCR repertoire library preparation and sequencing were carried out by different laboratories using diverse techniques. Per donor, three plates each were used for CD4 naive and CD4 memory, two for CD8 naive, and one for CD8 memory.

V gives up 5 bases and J gives up 7 bases, and the segment between their germline ends measures 9 bases. The CDR3 runs 12 residues from the cysteine to the phenylalanine. The sequence is cut down to CDR3 DNA, 36 bases in frame from base 1. Looking up the germline V gene yields CDR1 SGHVS and CDR2 FQNEAQ. Broader findings and caveats from the paper: Because the study included a small number of donors, the genetic and exposure-history diversity represented was limited. Pairwise subsampling indicated that sequencing depth was expected to affect the degree of clonotype sharing among donors. Clonotypes shared by all four sorted-subset donors showed higher generation probabilities than non-shared clonotypes. Naive subsets generally had larger estimated clonotype richness than memory subsets. Sharing across several donors was observed for around 4.8% of naive CD4, 3.5% of naive CD8, 2% to 2.5% of memory CD4, and about 0.38% of memory CD8 clonotypes. Even with the large sequencing depth, rarefaction of the sorted-subset datasets indicated that sequencing was incomplete. Only blood was sampled, and tissue TCR repertoires likely differ from those in blood.

The donors were healthy, HIV-negative adults who had no recently reported acute infections or vaccinations. Every donor was a Caucasian adult residing in Nashville, Tennessee, USA. Magnetic negative selection was used to enrich CD4+ T cells, after which naive cells were positively selected on CD45RA and the negative fraction became the memory subset. Blood was collected by leukapheresis, and PBMCs were isolated by Ficoll-Histopaque density gradient centrifugation and then cryopreserved in liquid nitrogen vapor phase. Analytical flow cytometry was used to check the purity and quantity of each magnetically sorted T cell population. Genomic DNA was isolated from every sorted fraction and measured by UV absorbance on a Nanodrop 2000c. Using the deep immunoSEQ assay, TCR CDR3 regions were amplified from genomic DNA by multiplex PCR. Extracted genomic DNA from each cell subset was distributed evenly across all wells of several immunoSEQ 96-well plates, and each plate was treated as a replicate. For sorted subsets, each replicate PCR was loaded with 200 ng genomic DNA, equivalent to about 30,000 T cell genomes. The purified libraries were quantified using a Qubit 3.0 fluorometer, sized with a Bioanalyzer 2100, and then quantified again using the KAPA Library Quantification kit. Every immunoSEQ 96-well plate was sequenced on a separate single-read 150-cycle Illumina NextSeq 550 flow cell. The study's own analysis went as follows. Because only junctional sequences without quality scores were contained in the immunoSEQ output, filtering matching that applied to full-length reads could not be performed. Sequences were annotated with PyIR, a Python wrapper for IgBLAST v1.9, using IMGT germline references to assign V/J genes and CDR3. Any read was removed if the V/J assignment was weak (E-value above 1e-6), the CDR3 was missing, or the read contained stop codons, out-of-frame junctions, or ambiguous translated residues. V3J clonotypes were defined by identical inferred V gene, J gene, and CDR3 amino acid sequence. Percentage overlap between repertoires was calculated by dividing the number of shared unique clonotypes by the size of the smaller repertoire. RTK rarefaction, the Chao1 estimator, and Recon v2.1 estimates of unobserved clonotypes were used to assess repertoire richness. Generation probabilities for all TCRbeta clonotypes obtained by the gDNA method from a few donors were computed using OLGA. The table comes from immuneACCESS by way of TCRdb, which keeps in-frame sequences with V and J called. Part of the clones is missing from these tables; in studies checked, under half for an unresolved V gene and the rest for unknown reasons. V, J and clone size derive from that table, while D and trimming were established from the DNA sequence. The sample table lists about 2.4 million clones, over 85% of them with a count of one. Around 0.37% of the sample is in the top ten clones.

The clonotype was recovered from a man aged 18-30 years in good health. Some clones in this sample may be carry-over from other donors' samples. The rearrangement combines TRBV7-8 with TRBJ2-1, with a tentative D gene TRBD1 over 6 matching bases. The sample consisted of naive CD4+ T cells from PBMCs. Reading the label with the study, this specimen's cell subset or site is: CD45RA+ positively selected. At the DNA level, the sequence is TGTGCCAGCAGCCTGGGGGCAAATGAGCAGTTCTTC. Its product reads: CASSLGANEQFF. Joined to the reference TRBV7-8 and TRBJ2-1 proteins, this CDR3 gives the full variable domain: GAGVSQSPRYKVAKRGQDVALRCDPISGHVSLFWYQQALGQGPEFLTYFQNEAQLDKSGLPSDRFFAERPEGSVSTLKIQRTQQEDSAVYLCASSLGANEQFFGPGTRLTVL.